This entry concerns a single T cell receptor (beta chain). Its antigen is still unknown. Compared with germline, one end of the junction differs, possibly owing to a read error. This record comes from a study of molecular identifiers for immune sequencing clone quantification. Libraries for naive CD8 T cells, which were made from around 20,000 to 1,000,000 sorted cells, drew on 10%, 30% or 50% of the RNA. Study-wide results and limits: Detectable among 800,000 to 1,000,000 naive cells, according to reports, was Jurkat TCR RNA spiked in from one cell.

The CDR3 runs to 15 residues. In germline, CDR1 is MGHDK, CDR2 SYGVNS. TCRdb re-derived calls from the PCR reads in MiXCR, one entry per CDR3 protein. The repertoire holds about 510,000 distinct CDR3 sequences, with 20% to 25% as singletons. This clonotype was sampled from a human donor in good health. Some libraries in this study had Jurkat cell RNA spiked in. Sequenced: naive CD8+ T cells from blood, with Jurkat cell RNA spiked in. The subset here: FACS-sorted CD8+CD4-CCR7+CD45RA+ naive T cells. V is TRBV25-1 and J is TRBJ1-1; D unresolved. The CDR3 reads CASSEVLGESTKAFF. The CDR3 DNA is TGTGCCAGCAGTGAAGTCCTAGGAGAAAGCACTAAAGCTTTCTTT.